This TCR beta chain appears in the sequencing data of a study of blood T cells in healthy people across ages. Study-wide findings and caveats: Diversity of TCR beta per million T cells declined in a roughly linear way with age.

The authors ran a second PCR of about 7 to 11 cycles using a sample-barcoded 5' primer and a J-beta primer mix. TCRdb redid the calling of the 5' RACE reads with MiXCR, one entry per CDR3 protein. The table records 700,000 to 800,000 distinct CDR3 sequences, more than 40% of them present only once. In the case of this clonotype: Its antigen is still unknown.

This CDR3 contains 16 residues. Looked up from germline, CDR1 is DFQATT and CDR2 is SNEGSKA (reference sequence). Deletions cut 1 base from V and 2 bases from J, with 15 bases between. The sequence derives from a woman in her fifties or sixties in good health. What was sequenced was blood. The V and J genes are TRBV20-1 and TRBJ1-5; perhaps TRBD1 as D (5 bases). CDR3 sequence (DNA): TGCAGTGCTAGAGGTAACGGGGGTGGAGGCAATCAGCCCCAGCATTTT. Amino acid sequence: CSARGNGGGGNQPQHF.